This entry features one TCR beta chain sequence. Its antigen remains unknown. The TCR library protocol was used to attach unique molecular identifiers. These identifiers were attached to individual cDNA molecules. TCRdb re-called the 5' RACE reads through MiXCR, storing one row per CDR3 protein. The sample lists approximately 60,000 distinct CDR3 sequences, 12% occurring once. Germline CDR1 SGHAT, CDR2 FQNNGV. This CDR3 comprises 17 residues. Losses at the gene ends were 5 bases for V and 0 bases for J; bases not matched to a gene: 12. The sample originates from a study of early T cells in non-severe SARS-CoV-2 infection. At the level of the study: The sequenced material was bulk RNA from unsorted whole blood, and its chains were unpaired.

Study-level results: VDJdb matches were skewed toward anti-spike CD8 T cell responses.

This TCR was sampled from an adult who was a healthcare worker with PCR-confirmed SARS-CoV-2 infection or an uninfected control (not recorded which). The V gene is TRBV11-2, the J gene TRBJ1-1; 7 nucleotides match TRBD1. Sequencing was carried out using whole blood. The CDR3 protein is CASSALRDRPMNTEAFF. CDR3 in DNA: TGTGCCAGCAGCGCCCTACGGGACAGACCTATGAACACTGAAGCTTTCTTT.